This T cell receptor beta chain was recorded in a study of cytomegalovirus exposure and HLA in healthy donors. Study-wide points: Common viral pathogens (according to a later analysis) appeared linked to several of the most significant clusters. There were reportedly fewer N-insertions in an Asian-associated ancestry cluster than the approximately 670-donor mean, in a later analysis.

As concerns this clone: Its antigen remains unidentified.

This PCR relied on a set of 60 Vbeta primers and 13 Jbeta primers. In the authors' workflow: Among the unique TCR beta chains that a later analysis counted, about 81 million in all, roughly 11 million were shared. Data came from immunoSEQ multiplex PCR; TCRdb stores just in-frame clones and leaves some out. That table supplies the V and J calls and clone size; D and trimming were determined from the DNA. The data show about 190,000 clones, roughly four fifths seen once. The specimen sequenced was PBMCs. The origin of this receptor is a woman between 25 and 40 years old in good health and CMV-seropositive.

CDR3 nucleotides: TGTGCCAGCAGTGCCCTGGGACTGACCTCTGGAAACACCATATATTTT. Encoded protein: CASSALGLTSGNTIYF. The chain recombines TRBV25-1 with TRBJ1-3, with a weak D call TRBD1 (5 bases). Trimming removed 4 bases at V and 0 bases at J, with 13 bases between. In germline, CDR1 is MGHDK, CDR2 SYGVNS. This CDR3 has 16 amino acids.